There are many counts of the clone carrying this TCR beta chain. Its cognate antigen is unknown. The data were obtained in a study of early T cells in non-severe SARS-CoV-2 infection. Study context: Sequenced material consisted of bulk RNA (from unsorted whole blood), and chains were unpaired. Study-wide results and limits: Lookups in VDJdb leaned toward anti-spike CD8 responses and missed private and CD4 specificities.

This CDR3 spans 14 amino acids. Germline CDR1 reads SQVTM; CDR2 reads ANQGSEA. V lost 1 base and J lost 0, with 6 bases in between. Via MiXCR, TCRdb re-called the 5' RACE reads, giving one row per CDR3 protein. The repertoire holds 70,000 to 85,000 distinct CDR3 sequences, with 12% as singletons. The material sequenced was whole blood. The receptor's source is an adult who was a healthcare worker with PCR-confirmed SARS-CoV-2 infection or an uninfected control (not recorded which). This rearrangement joins TRBV29-1 to TRBJ2-2; D unresolved. CDR3: CSVEGFANTGELFF. CDR3 DNA: TGCAGCGTTGAAGGGTTTGCGAACACCGGGGAGCTGTTTTTT.